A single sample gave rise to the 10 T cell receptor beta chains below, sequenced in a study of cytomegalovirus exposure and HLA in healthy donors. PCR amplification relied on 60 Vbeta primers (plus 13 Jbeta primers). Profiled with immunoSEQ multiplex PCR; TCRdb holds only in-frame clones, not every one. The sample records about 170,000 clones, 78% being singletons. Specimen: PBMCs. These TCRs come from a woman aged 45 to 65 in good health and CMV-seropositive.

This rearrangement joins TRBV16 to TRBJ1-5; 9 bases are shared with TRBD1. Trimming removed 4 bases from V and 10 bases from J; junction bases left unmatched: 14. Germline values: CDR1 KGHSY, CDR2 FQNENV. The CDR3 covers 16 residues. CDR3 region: CASSPGSGTGSIPQHF. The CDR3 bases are TGTGCCAGCAGCCCTGGCTCCGGGACAGGGTCGATTCCCCAGCATTTT.

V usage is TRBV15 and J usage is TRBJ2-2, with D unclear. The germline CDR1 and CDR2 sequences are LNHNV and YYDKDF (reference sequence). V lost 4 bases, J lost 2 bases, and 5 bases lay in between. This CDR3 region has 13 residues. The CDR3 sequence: CATSKTNTGELFF. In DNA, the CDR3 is TGTGCCACCAGCAAAACTAACACCGGGGAGCTGTTTTTT.

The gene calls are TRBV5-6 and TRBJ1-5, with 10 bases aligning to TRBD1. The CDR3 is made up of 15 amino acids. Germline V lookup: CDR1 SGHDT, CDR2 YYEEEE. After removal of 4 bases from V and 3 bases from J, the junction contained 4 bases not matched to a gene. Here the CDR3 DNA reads TGTGCCAGCAGCACGGGGACAGGGGCCAATCAGCCCCAGCATTTT. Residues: CASSTGTGANQPQHF. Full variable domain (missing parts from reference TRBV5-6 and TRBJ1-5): DAGVTQSPTHLIKTRGQQVTLRCSPKSGHDTVSWYQQALGQGPQFIFQYYEEEERQRGNFPDRFSGHQFPNYSSELNVNALLLGDSALYLCASSTGTGANQPQHFGDGTRLSIL.

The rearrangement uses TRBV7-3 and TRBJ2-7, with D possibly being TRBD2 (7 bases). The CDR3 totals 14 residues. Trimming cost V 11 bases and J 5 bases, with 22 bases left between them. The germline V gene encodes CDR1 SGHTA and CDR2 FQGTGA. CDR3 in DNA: TGTGCCCCATACCTAGGGGGGGGGAGGAACGAGCAGTACTTC. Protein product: CAPYLGGGRNEQYF.

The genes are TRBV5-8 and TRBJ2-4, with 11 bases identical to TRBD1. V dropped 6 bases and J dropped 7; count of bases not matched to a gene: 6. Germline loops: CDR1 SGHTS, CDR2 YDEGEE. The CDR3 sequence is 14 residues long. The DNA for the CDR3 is TGTGCCAGCATCCGGACAGGGGGCGGCAACATTCAGTACTTC. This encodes CASIRTGGGNIQYF.

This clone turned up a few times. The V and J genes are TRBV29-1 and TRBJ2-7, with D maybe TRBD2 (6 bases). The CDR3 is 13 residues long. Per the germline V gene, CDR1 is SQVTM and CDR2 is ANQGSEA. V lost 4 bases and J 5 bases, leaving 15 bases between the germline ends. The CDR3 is CSVVGGRRNEQYF. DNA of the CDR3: TGCAGCGTTGTGGGAGGACGTCGTAACGAGCAGTACTTC.

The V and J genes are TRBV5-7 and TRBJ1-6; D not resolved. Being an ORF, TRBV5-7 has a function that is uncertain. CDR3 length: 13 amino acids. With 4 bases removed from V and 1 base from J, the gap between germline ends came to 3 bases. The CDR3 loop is CASSLSYNSPLHF. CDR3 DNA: TGTGCCAGCAGCCTATCCTATAATTCACCCCTCCACTTT.

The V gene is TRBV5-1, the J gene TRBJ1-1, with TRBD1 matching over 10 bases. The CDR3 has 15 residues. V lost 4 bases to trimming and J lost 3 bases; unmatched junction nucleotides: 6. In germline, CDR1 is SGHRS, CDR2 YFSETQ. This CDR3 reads CASSLDRGWDTEAFF. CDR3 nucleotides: TGCGCCAGCAGCCTGGACAGGGGGTGGGACACTGAAGCTTTCTTT.

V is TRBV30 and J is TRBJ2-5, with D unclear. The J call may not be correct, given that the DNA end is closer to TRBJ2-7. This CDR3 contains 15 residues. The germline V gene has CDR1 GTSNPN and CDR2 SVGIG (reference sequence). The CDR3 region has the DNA TGTGCCTGGAGTGTAAAACGACCATCTAGTCACGAGCAGTACTTC. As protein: CAWSVKRPSSHEQYF.

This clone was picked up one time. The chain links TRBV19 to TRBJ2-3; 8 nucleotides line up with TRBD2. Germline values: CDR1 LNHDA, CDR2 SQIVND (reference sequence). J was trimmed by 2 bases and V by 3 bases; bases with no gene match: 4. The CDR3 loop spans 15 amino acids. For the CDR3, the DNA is TGTGCCAGTAGTATGACGGGGGGGATCACAGATACGCAGTATTTT. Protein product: CASSMTGGITDTQYF. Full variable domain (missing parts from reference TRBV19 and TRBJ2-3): DGGITQSPKYLFRKEGQNVTLSCEQNLNHDAMYWYRQDPGQGLRLIYYSQIVNDFQKGDIAEGYSVSREKKESFPLTVTSAQKNPTAFYLCASSMTGGITDTQYFGPGTRLTVL.